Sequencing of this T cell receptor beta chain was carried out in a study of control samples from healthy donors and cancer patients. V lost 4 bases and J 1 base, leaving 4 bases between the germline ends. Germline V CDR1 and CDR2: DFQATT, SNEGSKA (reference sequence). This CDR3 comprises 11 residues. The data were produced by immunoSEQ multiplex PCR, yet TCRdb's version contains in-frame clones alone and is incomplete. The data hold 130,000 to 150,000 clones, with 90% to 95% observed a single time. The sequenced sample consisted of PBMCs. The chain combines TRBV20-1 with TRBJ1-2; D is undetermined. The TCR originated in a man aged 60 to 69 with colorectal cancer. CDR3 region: CSANSNYGYTF. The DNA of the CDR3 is TGCAGTGCTAACAGTAACTATGGCTACACCTTC.